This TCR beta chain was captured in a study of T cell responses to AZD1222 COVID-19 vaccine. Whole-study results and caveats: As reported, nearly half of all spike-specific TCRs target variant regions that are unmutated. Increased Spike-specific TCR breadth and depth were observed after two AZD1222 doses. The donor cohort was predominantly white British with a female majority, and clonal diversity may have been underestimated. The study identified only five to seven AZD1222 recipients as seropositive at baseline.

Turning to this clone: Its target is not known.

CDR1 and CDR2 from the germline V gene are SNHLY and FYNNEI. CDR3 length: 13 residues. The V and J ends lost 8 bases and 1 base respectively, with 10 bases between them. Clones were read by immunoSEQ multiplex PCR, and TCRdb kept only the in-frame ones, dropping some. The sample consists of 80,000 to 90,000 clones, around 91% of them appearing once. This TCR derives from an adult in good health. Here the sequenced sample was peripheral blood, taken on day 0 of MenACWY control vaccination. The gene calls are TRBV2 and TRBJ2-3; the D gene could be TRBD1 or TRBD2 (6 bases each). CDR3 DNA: TGTGCCAGCTCAGGGGAGGGCACAGATACGCAGTATTTT. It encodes CASSGEGTDTQYF.